This T cell receptor beta chain was captured in a study of blood T cell repertoires in COVID-19. Study-level information: Nucleic acid was either cDNA or gDNA, and it came from T cells, B-cell-depleted T cells, or PBMCs.

This table comes from immunoSEQ multiplex PCR, and its TCRdb copy is limited to in-frame clones, with some not included. The sample contains around 88,000 clones, around nine tenths of which appear only once. V lost 4 bases, J lost 0 bases, and 10 bases lay in between. The CDR3 totals 15 residues. Germline-derived CDR1 and CDR2 are LGHNA and YSLEER. This clonotype was sampled from a woman over 75 with acute or convalescent COVID-19. Sequencing was carried out using peripheral blood. The chain joins TRBV4-3 to TRBJ2-1, with no clear D. The CDR3 bases are TGCGCCAGCAGCCCCAACCCCAGCTCCTACAATGAGCAGTTCTTC. Its translation is CASSPNPSSYNEQFF.